This passage covers 31 T cell receptor beta chains from one sample sequenced in a study of T cells after posttransplantation cyclophosphamide (TCRdb year 2016). The library was generated by the immunoSEQ multiplex PCR assay. This immuneACCESS table, as held by TCRdb, lists in-frame sequences with V and J called but not all clones. Of the missing ones, under half trace to an unresolved V gene in checked studies; the others have no known cause. The sample records more than 50,000 clones, 86% of which are singletons. The biggest ten clones account for approximately 2.8% of the sample. The source material was PBMCs. The receptors stem from a man aged 25 to 40 with a blood cancer, CMV-positive, and with a related stem cell donor.

The CDR3 DNA follows: TGTGCCAGCTCACCAGGGGCAGCCCAAGAGACCCAGTACTTC. It is translated as CASSPGAAQETQYF. This chain connects TRBV18 to TRBJ2-5, with D possibly being TRBD1 (5 bases). This CDR3 spans 14 amino acids. V lost 2 bases and J 1 base, leaving 8 bases between the germline ends. Germline V gives CDR1 KGHSH, CDR2 LQKENI.

The V call is TRBV28, the J call TRBJ1-4; D call uncertain. The CDR3 consists of 13 residues. Germline V lookup: CDR1 MDHEN, CDR2 SYDVKM. The V gene lost 1 base and the J gene lost 8 bases, with 8 bases spanning the gap. CDR3 nucleotides: TGTGCCAGCAGTTTATCCCCGAGGGAAAAACTGTTTTTT. It codes for CASSLSPREKLFF.

The chain employs TRBV27 and TRBJ1-5, with TRBD1 identical over 9 bases. This CDR3 contains 16 residues. The V segment lost 6 bases and the J segment 1 base; nucleotides outside the gene matches: 7. Germline V gives CDR1 MNHEY, CDR2 SMNVEV (reference sequence). CDR3 DNA: TGTGCCAGCAGCCCTAGACAGGGGGTGAGCAATCAGCCCCAGCATTTT. It is translated as CASSPRQGVSNQPQHF.

The V gene is TRBV7-2, the J gene TRBJ2-5, with D unclear. The V gene lost 1 base and the J gene lost 2 bases, with 5 bases spanning the gap. This CDR3 has 13 residues. The V gene's germline CDR1 is SGHTA and CDR2 FQGNSA. The CDR3 nucleotides read TGTGCCAGCAGCTTAGTGCAGCAAGAGACCCAGTACTTC. It specifies CASSLVQQETQYF.

DNA of the CDR3: TGTGCCAGCAGCCATAAAAGAGGGACAGGGAACACCGGGGAGCTGTTTTTT. Translated: CASSHKRGTGNTGELFF. This sequence joins TRBV13 and TRBJ2-2, with 8 positions matching TRBD1. This CDR3 has 17 residues. J gave up 1 base and V 5 bases, and 9 bases lay outside the gene matches. The V gene's germline CDR1 is PRHDT and CDR2 FYEKMQ (reference sequence).

The chain is built from TRBV2 and TRBJ2-3; 8 positions match TRBD1. Germline CDR1 reads SNHLY; CDR2 reads FYNNEI. V lost 6 bases and J lost 2; bases outside the gene matches: 4. The CDR3 is 14 residues long. CDR3 nucleotides: TGTGCCAGCAGCAACAGGGGGAACACAGATACGCAGTATTTT. Its translation is CASSNRGNTDTQYF.

This chain links TRBV9 with TRBJ2-7; 7 bases are a match to TRBD1. The CDR3 covers 16 residues. J lost 7 bases, V lost 4 bases, and 17 bases had no gene match. Germline V CDR1 and CDR2: SGDLS, YYNGEE. In nucleotides, the CDR3 is TGTGCCAGCAGCCCCAGGACAGGAACCGGTTCGTGGGAGCAGTACTTC. It codes for CASSPRTGTGSWEQYF.

CDR3 DNA: TGTGCCAGCAGCACAACCCGTGGTGGGAGGGGCCGCAATACGCAGTATTTT. Residues: CASSTTRGGRGRNTQYF. The chain has TRBV28 and TRBJ2-3; TRBD2 matches at 7 bases. CDR1 is MDHEN and CDR2 is SYDVKM in the germline V gene. This CDR3 spans 17 amino acids. V lost 6 bases to trimming and J lost 7 bases; unmatched junction nucleotides: 19.

A few counts support this clone. This rearrangement joins TRBV5-4 to TRBJ2-7, with 7 nucleotides matching TRBD2. This CDR3 region has 17 residues. CDR1 is SGHNT and CDR2 is YYREEE in the germline V gene (reference sequence). V gave up 4 bases and J gave up 1 base; unmatched junction bases: 14. The CDR3 nucleotides read TGTGCCAGCAGCCCAGAGGGTAATAGCGGGCCTTCCTACGAGCAGTACTTC. Translating it yields CASSPEGNSGPSYEQYF. Using reference TRBV5-4 and TRBJ2-7 for the parts outside the CDR3, the full variable domain is ETGVTQSPTHLIKTRGQQVTLRCSSQSGHNTVSWYQQALGQGPQFIFQYYREEENGRGNFPPRFSGLQFPNYSSELNVNALELDDSALYLCASSPEGNSGPSYEQYFGPGTRLTVT.

This chain links TRBV7-8 with TRBJ1-1; perhaps TRBD1 as D (6 bases). The V gene lost 5 bases and the J gene lost 5 bases, with 18 bases spanning the gap. The V gene's germline CDR1 is SGHVS and CDR2 FQNEAQ. This CDR3 has 15 residues. CDR3: CASSGGDTYSTEAFF. CDR3 DNA sequence: TGTGCCAGCAGCGGGGGGGACACCTACTCGACTGAAGCTTTCTTT.

V and J are TRBV5-5 and TRBJ1-2, with unresolved D. Trimming stripped 4 bases from V and 5 bases from J, with 15 bases between. Germline CDR1 is SGHKS and CDR2 is YYEKEE (reference sequence). This CDR3 spans 14 amino acids. CDR3 region: CASSLGLISYGYTF. The CDR3 DNA reads TGTGCCAGCAGCCTAGGACTGATTTCGTATGGCTACACCTTC.

The rearrangement joins TRBV4-1 to TRBJ1-5; no clear D gene. The V and J ends lost 4 bases and 2 bases respectively, with 12 bases between them. The CDR3 length is 15 residues. The germline V gene has CDR1 MGHRA and CDR2 YSYEKL. This CDR3 is CASSPWAGGNQPQHF. The CDR3 DNA is TGCGCCAGCAGCCCCTGGGCGGGAGGCAATCAGCCCCAGCATTTT.

The chain couples TRBV18 to TRBJ1-4, with a tentative D call TRBD1 (6 bases). Trimming left V 3 bases short and J 3 bases short, with 11 bases between. The germline V gene encodes CDR1 KGHSH and CDR2 LQKENI. This CDR3 has 15 residues. CDR3 coding DNA: TGTGCCAGCTCACCTAGGGACAATCCTAATGAAAAACTGTTTTTT. It encodes CASSPRDNPNEKLFF.

The chain is built from TRBV12-2 and TRBJ1-1; no check of the table's D call, TRBD1, against the DNA was made. TRBV12-2 is labeled a pseudogene. The CDR3 runs 16 residues. CDR3 sequence (DNA): TGTGCAAGTCGCTTAGTAGGGCCAGGGGTGAACACTGAAGCTTTCTTT. Its protein is CASRLVGPGVNTEAFF.

The rearrangement joins TRBV27 to TRBJ2-5; D may be TRBD2 (6 bases). Trimming took 0 bases from V and 1 from J, leaving 9 bases between them. This CDR3 has 15 amino acids. Germline V CDR1 and CDR2: MNHEY, SMNVEV (reference sequence). This CDR3 is CASSLSPGGQETQYF. The DNA of the CDR3 is TGTGCCAGCAGTTTATCTCCCGGGGGCCAAGAGACCCAGTACTTC.

As DNA, the CDR3 is TGTGCCAGCACGATAGGACAGGGGGCATACGAGCAGTACTTC. It codes for CASTIGQGAYEQYF. V is TRBV2 and J is TRBJ2-7; 11 bases map to TRBD1. The CDR3 runs to 14 residues. Germline V gene lookup returns CDR1 SNHLY and CDR2 FYNNEI. The ends lost 7 bases at V and 4 bases at J; junction bases unmatched: 6.

The chain recombines TRBV5-1 with TRBJ2-1; tentative D call: TRBD2 (6 bases). Germline values: CDR1 SGHRS, CDR2 YFSETQ. Between the trimmed V and J ends, which lost 4 bases and 1 base, there was a span of 24 bases. The CDR3 spans 19 residues. The CDR3 DNA is TGCGCCAGCAGCCTCGGGTCGCTTCTAGCGATGACTTCCTACAATGAGCAGTTCTTC. Amino acid sequence: CASSLGSLLAMTSYNEQFF.

The CDR3 loop is CASSQGIHPRLAGPDTQYF. The CDR3 nucleotides are TGCGCCAGCAGCCAAGGTATACACCCAAGACTAGCGGGACCGGATACGCAGTATTTT. The chain carries TRBV4-1 and TRBJ2-3; 11 bases agree with TRBD2. From germline, CDR1 is MGHRA and CDR2 YSYEKL. The junction had 15 bases not matched to a gene; V was cut back by 1 base and J by 6 bases. This CDR3 region has 19 residues.

The J gene is TRBJ2-3, the V gene TRBV5-1; the D is unclear. Germline assignment: CDR1 SGHRS and CDR2 YFSETQ. This CDR3 comprises 14 residues. The germline V and J ends were trimmed by 5 bases and 3 bases, with 13 bases remaining between them. The CDR3 DNA sequence: TGCGCCAGCAGGTCTGCCAGCGAGACAGATACGCAGTATTTT. This encodes CASRSASETDTQYF.

The chain has TRBV19 and TRBJ1-5, with D perhaps matching TRBD1 (5 bases). Germline CDR1 and CDR2: LNHDA and SQIVND (reference sequence). V was clipped by 5 bases and J by 3 bases, with 14 bases between them. This CDR3 region has 15 residues. DNA for the CDR3: TGTGCCAGTAGTCCTCAATGGGGGGACAATCAGCCCCAGCATTTT. Its protein product is CASSPQWGDNQPQHF.

CDR3 in amino acids: CASSTSDYGYTF. Written as DNA, the CDR3 is TGTGCCAGCAGTACCAGCGACTATGGCTACACCTTC. V is TRBV6-6 and J is TRBJ1-2; D not certain. The CDR3 has 12 residues. Trimming took 5 bases from V and 3 from J, leaving 7 bases between them. Germline CDR1 reads MNHNY; CDR2 reads SVGAGI (reference sequence).

This chain uses TRBV10-2 with TRBJ1-2; D remains unclear. The CDR3 runs to 11 residues. Germline V gene data show CDR1 as WSHSY and CDR2 as SAAADI. The ends were cut back, 11 bases at V and 5 bases at J, with 12 bases in the middle. In DNA, the CDR3 is TGCGCCTCCCACGGGGAATATGGCTACACCTTC. It encodes CASHGEYGYTF.

This rearrangement joins TRBV27 to TRBJ2-7, with 8 bases fitting TRBD2. The CDR3 covers 16 residues. The V gene end was trimmed by 6 bases and the J gene end by 5 bases; junction bases not matched to a gene: 15. Germline CDR1 and CDR2: MNHEY and SMNVEV (reference sequence). The CDR3 DNA follows: TGTGCCAGCAGCCCATTTGGGGGCGGGGGGCTCCACGAGCAGTACTTC. Its protein is CASSPFGGGGLHEQYF.

CDR3 loop: CSAGTGVPYEQYF. The DNA for the CDR3 is TGCAGCGCCGGGACAGGGGTCCCCTACGAGCAGTACTTC. The V and J genes are TRBV29-1 and TRBJ2-7; 10 bases map to TRBD1. The germline V gene has CDR1 SQVTM and CDR2 ANQGSEA. The J segment lost 2 bases and the V segment lost 7 bases, leaving 5 bases of the junction unmatched. The CDR3 spans 13 residues.

This chain joins TRBV28 and TRBJ1-3; 10 bases map to TRBD1. The trim removed 3 bases at V and 0 bases at J, leaving 5 bases unmatched. There are 17 residues in the CDR3. The germline gives CDR1 MDHEN, CDR2 SYDVKM. Written as DNA, the CDR3 is TGTGCCAGCAGTTTCGGGACAGGGGTCCGCTCTGGAAACACCATATATTTT. Translating gives CASSFGTGVRSGNTIYF.

The rearrangement joins TRBV28 to TRBJ1-1; D gene ambiguous. Trimming removed 7 bases at V and 5 bases at J, with 23 bases between. Germline CDR1 reads MDHEN; CDR2 reads SYDVKM. The CDR3 sequence is 16 residues long. CDR3 amino acids: CASIPIWRRRSTEAFF. The CDR3 DNA reads as TGTGCCAGCATTCCCATATGGCGGCGCCGGAGTACTGAAGCTTTCTTT. The variable domain in full, completed from reference TRBV28 and TRBJ1-1, reads DVKVTQSSRYLVKRTGEKVFLECVQDMDHENMFWYRQDPGLGLRLIYFSYDVKMKEKGDIPEGYSVSREKKERFSLILESASTNQTSMYLCASIPIWRRRSTEAFFGQGTRLTVV.

Only one count was recorded for this clone. The chain couples TRBV7-2 to TRBJ1-3; D possibly corresponds to TRBD1 (5 bases). Germline V gives CDR1 SGHTA, CDR2 FQGNSA. V was cut by 2 bases and J by 1 base, with 15 bases left in between. The CDR3 consists of 17 residues. CDR3 nucleotides: TGTGCCAGCAGCTTAAGGCGGTACGGGGGATCTGGAAACACCATATATTTT. Translation: CASSLRRYGGSGNTIYF.

For the CDR3, the DNA is TGTGCCTGGAGGCCGCCCTGGACAGGCTACGAGCAGTACTTC. Its protein is CAWRPPWTGYEQYF. The gene calls are TRBV30 and TRBJ2-7; the match to TRBD1 covers 7 bases. This CDR3 has 14 amino acids. Trimming removed 3 bases from V and 3 bases from J; junction bases left unmatched: 8. Germline CDR1 GTSNPN, CDR2 SVGIG (reference sequence).

This clone was detected once. The chain recombines TRBV6-5 with TRBJ1-2; TRBD1 might be the D (5 bases). V lost 0 bases to trimming and J lost 3 bases, with 14 bases between them. CDR1 is MNHEY, CDR2 SVGAGI, per germline. The length of the CDR3 is 16 residues. The CDR3 DNA reads as TGTGCCAGCAGTTACTCTTACCAAGACAGTGACTATGGCTACACCTTC. It yields the protein CASSYSYQDSDYGYTF.

This clone was counted a single time. The chain couples TRBV5-8 to TRBJ2-7; 10 positions agree with TRBD1. CDR3 length: 15 amino acids. Germline lookup yields CDR1 SGHTS and CDR2 YDEGEE. The J segment lost 7 bases and the V segment lost 4 bases, leaving 11 bases of the junction unmatched. The CDR3 nucleotides are TGTGCCAGCAGCCCGGGGACAGGGGTTTGGAGGGAGCAGTACTTC. It codes for CASSPGTGVWREQYF.

The chain carries TRBV7-3 and TRBJ2-3; D possibly corresponds to TRBD2 (5 bases). In germline, CDR1 is SGHTA, CDR2 FQGTGA. V lost 3 bases to trimming and J lost 3 bases, with 13 bases between them. This CDR3 is built from 15 residues. DNA of the CDR3: TGTGCCAGCAGCTTGTCTAGCCACATTACAGATACGCAGTATTTT. Its translation: CASSLSSHITDTQYF. Variable domain in full (rest from reference TRBV7-3 and TRBJ2-3): GAGVSQTPSNKVTEKGKYVELRCDPISGHTALYWYRQSLGQGPEFLIYFQGTGAADDSGLPNDRFFAVRPEGSVSTLKIQRTERGDSAVYLCASSLSSHITDTQYFGPGTRLTVL.